What follows are 12 T cell receptor beta chains derived from one specimen sequenced in a study of shared clonotypes between healthy human individuals. Only in-frame clones appear in the TCRdb table, and some are missing; sequencing was by immunoSEQ multiplex PCR. Of fewer than 2.5 million clones in the sample, approximately 93% were seen once. Sequenced: naive CD4+ T cells from PBMCs. Subset given: CD45RA+ positively selected. The receptors originated from a man between 18 and 29 years old in good health. Some clones in this sample may be carry-over from other donors' samples.

The chain has TRBV19 and TRBJ2-7; a weak D match, TRBD2 (6 bases). The CDR3 runs 14 residues. V dropped 7 bases and J dropped 7 bases, with 20 bases sitting between them. Germline V lookup: CDR1 LNHDA, CDR2 SQIVND (reference sequence). The CDR3 nucleotides are TGTGCCAGTAAATCGGTAGGGGAGGAGAAAGAGCAGTACTTC. Its protein product is CASKSVGEEKEQYF.

Remarks on this clone: The sample has other DNA sequences that encode this CDR3 too. V usage is TRBV27 and J usage is TRBJ1-4; the D gene is possibly TRBD1 (6 bases). The CDR3 has 13 residues. Per germline, CDR1 MNHEY and CDR2 SMNVEV (reference sequence). V lost 3 bases to trimming and J lost 5 bases, with 7 bases between them. Written as DNA, the CDR3 is TGTGCCAGCAGTTTGAGGGGGAATGAAAAACTGTTTTTT. It translates to CASSLRGNEKLFF.

The chain couples TRBV14 to TRBJ2-7, with no clear D. The CDR3 is 15 residues long. V was trimmed by 0 bases and J by 4 bases, leaving 13 bases between them. CDR1 is SGHDN and CDR2 is FVKESK in the germline V gene. The CDR3 DNA sequence: TGTGCCAGCAGCCAAGAGATCGTCAGGCCGTACGAGCAGTACTTC. This codes for CASSQEIVRPYEQYF.

This chain uses TRBV6-6 with TRBJ2-7; 8 nucleotides agree with TRBD1. The V gene end was trimmed by 6 bases and the J gene end by 3 bases; junction bases not matched to a gene: 4. This CDR3 has 13 residues. CDR1 is MNHNY and CDR2 is SVGAGI in the germline V gene (reference sequence). DNA for the CDR3: TGTGCCAGCAGGGGGACAGGAAGCTACGAGCAGTACTTC. The encoded protein is CASRGTGSYEQYF.

V is TRBV29-1 and J is TRBJ1-2; D is unresolved. Deletions cut 2 bases from V and 4 bases from J, with 11 bases between. The CDR3 totals 13 residues. In germline, CDR1 is SQVTM, CDR2 ANQGSEA. CDR3 loop: CSVESGEVYGYTF. CDR3 coding DNA: TGCAGCGTTGAATCTGGGGAAGTCTATGGCTACACCTTC. Variable domain in full (rest from reference TRBV29-1 and TRBJ1-2): SAVISQKPSRDICQRGTSLTIQCQVDSQVTMMFWYRQQPGQSLTLIATANQGSEATYESGFVIDKFPISRPNLTFSTLTVSNMSPEDSSIYLCSVESGEVYGYTFGSGTRLTVV.

The chain joins TRBV6-5 to TRBJ2-5, with 9 bases that match TRBD1. The germline V gene has CDR1 MNHEY and CDR2 SVGAGI. CDR3 length: 13 amino acids. Germline trimming cut 8 bases from V and 4 bases from J; bases unmatched to any gene: 5. CDR3 DNA sequence: TGTGCCAGCGGGACAGGGCCATTAGAGACCCAGTACTTC. Its protein product is CASGTGPLETQYF.

Remarks on this clone: The sample contains more than one DNA sequence encoding this CDR3. V usage is TRBV19 and J usage is TRBJ1-1; no definite D call. V was trimmed by 0 bases and J by 4 bases, leaving 6 bases between them. CDR1 and CDR2 (germline): LNHDA, SQIVND (reference sequence). The CDR3 runs to 13 residues. DNA for the CDR3: TGTGCCAGTAGTATAGATCGAACCACTGAAGCTTTCTTT. Translated, it gives CASSIDRTTEAFF. Variable domain in full (rest from reference TRBV19 and TRBJ1-1): DGGITQSPKYLFRKEGQNVTLSCEQNLNHDAMYWYRQDPGQGLRLIYYSQIVNDFQKGDIAEGYSVSREKKESFPLTVTSAQKNPTAFYLCASSIDRTTEAFFGQGTRLTVV.

CDR3 DNA: TGCGCCAGCAGCAAGGATACCGGGAGCTTCACCGGGGAGCTGTTTTTT. This translates into CASSKDTGSFTGELFF. The chain couples TRBV5-1 to TRBJ2-2; weak D call: TRBD2 (6 bases). The CDR3 has 16 residues. Germline CDR1 reads SGHRS; CDR2 reads YFSETQ. The V gene lost 4 bases and the J gene lost 4 bases, with 17 bases spanning the gap.

The genes are TRBV21-1 and TRBJ2-7; TRBD2 was called by the table and not checked on the DNA. TRBV21-1 is assigned pseudogene status. This CDR3 is built from 14 residues. CDR3 coding DNA: TGTGCCAGCAGTCGACTAGCTAAATCCTACGAGCAGTACTTC. Its translation is CASSRLAKSYEQYF.

The genes are TRBV28 and TRBJ1-2; 9 bases are shared with TRBD1. This CDR3 contains 15 residues. Germline values: CDR1 MDHEN, CDR2 SYDVKM. V lost 2 bases to trimming and J lost 1 base; unmatched junction nucleotides: 2. The CDR3 nucleotides are TGTGCCAGCAGTTTAGGGACAGGGATTAACTATGGCTACACCTTC. Protein sequence: CASSLGTGINYGYTF.

V usage is TRBV19 and J usage is TRBJ1-2; no definite D call. The germline gives CDR1 LNHDA, CDR2 SQIVND (reference sequence). This CDR3 has 14 residues. Trimming removed 7 bases at V and 7 bases at J, with 19 bases between. In DNA, the CDR3 is TGTGCCAGTACCTCGCCCGGGGTCGCGGCTGGCTACACCTTC. Translation: CASTSPGVAAGYTF.

Notes on this clone: Sequence at one end of the junction differs from germline and may be a read error. V gene TRBV29-1 combines with J gene TRBJ2-1, with 8 bases lining up with TRBD2. Germline lookup yields CDR1 SQVTM and CDR2 ANQGSEA. This CDR3 has 13 amino acids. CDR3 residues: CSVEAGEGGEQFF. CDR3 bases: TGCAGCGTGGAAGCGGGAGAGGGAGGTGAGCAGTTCTTC.